Detailed here is one T cell receptor beta chain. Its antigen is as yet unknown. Tuberculin skin test and IGRA determined adolescents' latent tuberculosis status at entry. The source of the sample is a study of T cells in tuberculosis. Study information: IGRA-negative adolescents, IGRA-positive adolescents with latent tuberculosis and adults with active tuberculosis formed this South African cohort.

Study-wide points: GMM-specific TCRs were nearer to active tuberculosis alpha repertoires, suggesting expansion.

From germline, CDR1 is SGHNT and CDR2 YYREEE (reference sequence). This CDR3 spans 12 amino acids. V lost 3 bases, J lost 9 bases, and 2 bases stayed unmatched. TCRdb's table, derived via immunoSEQ multiplex PCR, lists solely in-frame clones and lacks some. The table has 38,000 or so clones, approximately 95% seen once; the top ten hold 3.6%. Sequencing input: PBMCs. The TCR was taken from a donor between 5 and 29 years old with latent tuberculosis or without tuberculosis infection. The chain has TRBV5-4 and TRBJ2-1, with 8 bases lining up with TRBD1. The CDR3 reads CASSSTGGEQFF. The CDR3 nucleotides read TGTGCCAGCAGCTCCACAGGGGGTGAGCAGTTCTTC.